These 4 T cell receptor beta chains originate from one sample sequenced in a study of blood T cell repertoires in COVID-19. Measured with immunoSEQ multiplex PCR; TCRdb has only the in-frame clones, and not every one. Found here are 210,000 or so clones, about 90% of them singletons; the top ten hold roughly 1.2%. Sequenced: peripheral blood. Receptors were obtained from a man aged 30-40 years with acute or convalescent COVID-19.

The chain combines TRBV30 with TRBJ1-2; perhaps TRBD1 as D (5 bases). This CDR3 region has 13 residues. The V gene lost 4 bases and the J gene lost 4 bases, with 13 bases spanning the gap. Looked up from germline, CDR1 is GTSNPN and CDR2 is SVGIG (reference sequence). CDR3 loop: CAWTPPGFYGYTF. The CDR3 nucleotides read TGTGCCTGGACCCCGCCAGGGTTCTATGGCTACACCTTC.

CDR3: CASSIGRGTNQPQHF. The CDR3 DNA reads TGTGCCAGTAGTATCGGGAGGGGAACAAATCAGCCCCAGCATTTT. The chain joins TRBV19 to TRBJ1-5; possible D gene TRBD1, 5 bases. The V end lost 3 bases, the J end lost 4 bases, and 13 bases lay between the germline ends. The CDR3 has 15 residues. Germline V gene lookup returns CDR1 LNHDA and CDR2 SQIVND (reference sequence).

The genes are TRBV24-1 and TRBJ1-2, with D possibly being TRBD1 (6 bases). The germline V gene has CDR1 KGHDR and CDR2 SFDVKD. The CDR3 covers 15 residues. The V end lost 4 bases, the J end lost 4 bases, and 15 bases lay between the germline ends. The CDR3 sequence is CATSESGGLAYGYTF. Written as DNA, the CDR3 is TGTGCCACCAGTGAATCGGGGGGCTTGGCCTATGGCTACACCTTC.

The chain recombines TRBV18 with TRBJ2-7, with 7 bases matching TRBD2. Per the germline V gene, CDR1 is KGHSH and CDR2 is LQKENI. The CDR3 loop spans 16 amino acids. The V gene end was trimmed by 3 bases and the J gene end by 1 base; junction bases not matched to a gene: 9. The CDR3 is CASSPLGAGASYEQYF. As DNA, the CDR3 is TGTGCCAGCTCACCTTTGGGCGCGGGAGCTTCCTACGAGCAGTACTTC.